A single T cell receptor beta chain is shown here with its context. The authors ran a second PCR of about 6 to 11 cycles using a sample-barcoded 5' primer and a J-beta primer mix. TCRdb re-derived calls from the 5' RACE reads in MiXCR, one entry per CDR3 protein. The sample shows more than 900,000 distinct CDR3 sequences, roughly a quarter of them seen only once. V lost 5 bases and J lost 5; bases outside the gene matches: 7. The CDR3 length is 14 residues. The record originates from a study of blood T cells in healthy people across ages. The sample was also linked to a second study, of T cells of mothers and their children. That source adds: Five to seven children, together with their three healthy Caucasian mothers, made up the donors.

Sample: blood. The gene calls are TRBV12-3 or TRBV12-4 and TRBJ2-7, with 9 bases aligning to TRBD2. The receptor was derived from a girl aged 2 to 10 in good health. The CDR3 here is CASSTGTSINEQYF. The CDR3 DNA reads as TGTGCCAGCAGTACCGGGACTAGCATCAACGAGCAGTACTTC.